These 17 T cell receptor beta chains share one sample of origin, sequenced in a study of cytomegalovirus exposure and HLA in healthy donors (dated by TCRdb to 2015 to 2018). Library preparation was by the immunoSEQ multiplex PCR assay. For the multiplex PCR, a mixture combining 60 forward primers for TCR Vbeta segments and 13 reverse primers for TCR Jbeta segments was used. In its TCRdb copy, this immuneACCESS table keeps in-frame sequences only and misses some clones. Where compared with another copy, unresolved V genes explain less than half of these, and the others have no known cause. This sample is represented by 200,000 to 250,000 clones; 77% of them were singletons. Jointly, the top ten make up 2.7% of the sample. Material for sequencing was PBMCs. All receptors come from a woman in her fifties or sixties in good health and CMV-seropositive.

As regards this clone: Other DNA variants within this sample encode the same CDR3. This chain uses TRBV5-1 with TRBJ1-1; 12 bases map to TRBD1. The germline V gene encodes CDR1 SGHRS and CDR2 YFSETQ. The V gene end was trimmed by 4 bases and the J gene end by 5 bases; junction bases not matched to a gene: 6. The length of the CDR3 is 15 residues. The CDR3 bases are TGCGCCAGCAGCCCGGGACAGGGGGCGGGTACTGAAGCTTTCTTT. Its protein is CASSPGQGAGTEAFF.

The chain uses TRBV6-1 and TRBJ2-7; D gene unclear. The ends were cut back, 9 bases at V and 7 bases at J, with 16 bases in the middle. This CDR3 is built from 12 residues. Germline V gives CDR1 MNHNS, CDR2 SASEGT. CDR3 loop: CASTWAGREQYF. As DNA, the CDR3 is TGTGCCAGTACATGGGCCGGTAGGGAGCAGTACTTC.

The chain is built from TRBV10-2 and TRBJ1-1; tentatively, D is TRBD1 (5 bases). Trimming left V 0 bases short and J 6 bases short, with 8 bases between. The CDR3 totals 13 residues. CDR1 WSHSY and CDR2 SAAADI come from the germline V gene. CDR3 sequence (DNA): TGCGCCAGCAGTGAGTCATGGGGGGCTGAAGCTTTCTTT. Translated, it gives CASSESWGAEAFF.

The rearrangement uses TRBV6-1 and TRBJ1-5; D is unresolved. CDR3 size: 13 residues. With 5 bases removed from V and 9 bases from J, the gap between germline ends came to 14 bases. CDR1 and CDR2 (germline): MNHNS, SASEGT. CDR3 bases: TGTGCCAGCAGTTCTACAGCGGCGGCGCCCCAGCATTTT. This translates into CASSSTAAAPQHF.

The chain links TRBV9 to TRBJ2-7; TRBD2 matches 10 bases. The CDR3 loop spans 16 amino acids. Germline loops: CDR1 SGDLS, CDR2 YYNGEE. V trimming: 0 bases; J trimming: 2 bases; junction bases outside the gene matches: 5. CDR3 amino acids: CASSVETSGVPYEQYF. CDR3 DNA: TGTGCCAGCAGCGTAGAAACTAGCGGGGTCCCCTACGAGCAGTACTTC.

A remark on this clone: This specimen includes other DNA sequences encoding the same CDR3. The rearrangement joins TRBV12-5 to TRBJ2-5; no clear D gene. Germline-derived CDR1 and CDR2 are LGHNT and FRNRAP. The CDR3 consists of 12 residues. V was pared by 5 bases and J by 2 bases, with 6 bases between. CDR3 in DNA: TGTGCTAGTGGTACAGAACAAGAGACCCAGTACTTC. This translates into CASGTEQETQYF.

The rearrangement uses TRBV14 and TRBJ2-3; 10 nucleotides agree with TRBD2. Trimming removed 1 base from V and 0 bases from J; junction bases left unmatched: 1. CDR3 length equals 16 residues. Per germline, CDR1 SGHDN and CDR2 FVKESK. The CDR3 here is CASSQAGLASTDTQYF. CDR3 nucleotide sequence: TGTGCCAGCAGCCAAGCGGGACTAGCGAGCACAGATACGCAGTATTTT.

The chain has TRBV5-1 and TRBJ1-3; D gene unclear. This CDR3 spans 13 amino acids. V gave up 4 bases and J gave up 2 bases, with 7 bases separating them. Germline CDR1 SGHRS, CDR2 YFSETQ. For the CDR3, the DNA is TGCGCCAGCAGCGTCGGGGCTGGAAACACCATATATTTT. This sequence encodes CASSVGAGNTIYF.

V usage is TRBV5-6 and J usage is TRBJ1-5; D may be TRBD1 (6 bases). Germline V gene sequence: CDR1 SGHDT, CDR2 YYEEEE. The V end lost 2 bases, the J end lost 9 bases, and 9 bases lay between the germline ends. The CDR3 contains 12 residues. CDR3 bases: TGTGCCAGCAGCTTTCCAGGGGTGCCCCAGCATTTT. It yields the protein CASSFPGVPQHF.

This clone was recorded a few times. The rearrangement links TRBV2 to TRBJ1-2; 11 nucleotides agree with TRBD1. The CDR3 length is 15 residues. The V and J ends lost 8 bases and 4 bases, in that order; junction bases with no gene match: 9. Germline values: CDR1 SNHLY, CDR2 FYNNEI. CDR3 loop: CASLLDRGPLYGYTF. For the CDR3, the DNA is TGTGCCAGCCTGCTGGACAGGGGGCCCCTCTATGGCTACACCTTC.

This rearrangement joins TRBV30 to TRBJ2-7; 7 bases map to TRBD1. With 2 bases clipped from V and 3 bases from J, the junction kept 7 bases outside the gene matches. Germline V gene lookup returns CDR1 GTSNPN and CDR2 SVGIG (reference sequence). The CDR3 consists of 14 residues. As DNA, the CDR3 is TGTGCCTGGAGTAGTGGACAGGAGTACTACGAGCAGTACTTC. Protein sequence: CAWSSGQEYYEQYF.

With respect to this clone: One end of the junction is discordant with germline, which a read error may explain. The gene calls are TRBV7-9 and TRBJ2-7; D not certain. The CDR3 covers 12 residues. The germline CDR1 and CDR2 sequences are SEHNR and FQNEAQ (reference sequence). CDR3 in amino acids: CSSSQTSYEQYF. CDR3 bases: TGTTCCAGCAGCCAAACATCCTACGAGCAGTACTTC.

This chain connects TRBV7-9 to TRBJ2-3, with TRBD2 matching 10 bases. CDR1 is SEHNR and CDR2 is FQNEAQ in the germline V gene (reference sequence). With 5 bases clipped from V and 7 bases from J, the junction kept 9 bases outside the gene matches. CDR3 length: 15 amino acids. This CDR3 is CASSPERGGGHTQYF. The CDR3, as DNA: TGTGCCAGCAGCCCTGAGCGGGGGGGCGGGCATACGCAGTATTTT.

CDR3 protein: CSVPGVYGYTF. For the CDR3, the DNA is TGCAGCGTTCCAGGGGTATATGGCTACACCTTC. This chain links TRBV29-1 with TRBJ1-2; D may be TRBD1 (6 bases). The germline gives CDR1 SQVTM, CDR2 ANQGSEA. The V and J ends lost 5 bases and 5 bases respectively, with 9 bases between them. CDR3 size: 11 residues. Full variable domain (rest looked up from reference TRBV29-1 and TRBJ1-2): SAVISQKPSRDICQRGTSLTIQCQVDSQVTMMFWYRQQPGQSLTLIATANQGSEATYESGFVIDKFPISRPNLTFSTLTVSNMSPEDSSIYLCSVPGVYGYTFGSGTRLTVV.

The chain employs TRBV27 and TRBJ2-1; D remains ambiguous. V dropped 0 bases and J dropped 0 bases, with 6 bases sitting between them. The CDR3 is made up of 15 amino acids. Germline V gene sequence: CDR1 MNHEY, CDR2 SMNVEV (reference sequence). CDR3 bases: TGTGCCAGCAGTTTATCTATGAGCTCCTACAATGAGCAGTTCTTC. Protein: CASSLSMSSYNEQFF.

For the CDR3, the DNA is TGTGCCAGCAGCACTTCTGGGACAGGGGGATCACCCCTCCACTTT. Amino acid sequence: CASSTSGTGGSPLHF. The chain couples TRBV9 to TRBJ1-6; 11 bases fit TRBD1. Germline V lookup: CDR1 SGDLS, CDR2 YYNGEE. The CDR3 has 15 amino acids. With 4 bases clipped from V and 10 bases from J, the junction kept 7 bases outside the gene matches.

J is TRBJ2-2 and V is TRBV5-1, with 10 bases lining up with TRBD2. J gave up 14 bases and V 0 bases, and 10 bases lay outside the gene matches. The CDR3 covers 15 residues. The V gene's germline CDR1 is SGHRS and CDR2 YFSETQ. CDR3 in amino acids: CASSLEAGGPSLLFF. In DNA form, the CDR3 reads TGCGCCAGCAGCTTGGAAGCGGGAGGGCCCTCGCTCCTGTTTTTT. Supplemented by reference TRBV5-1 and TRBJ2-2, the full variable domain reads KAGVTQTPRYLIKTRGQQVTLSCSPISGHRSVSWYQQTPGQGLQFLFEYFSETQRNKGNFPGRFSGRQFSNSRSEMNVSTLELGDSALYLCASSLEAGGPSLLFFGEGSRLTVL.